The next 32 T cell receptor beta chains were all read from a single sample in a study of CD8+CD57+ T cells in acquired aplastic anemia. Sequencing involved patients with CD8+CD57+ cell expansion previously shown by flow cytometry. Profiles of TCR beta VDJ and CDR3 were generated from a genomic DNA template. TCRdb reanalysed the reads using MiXCR and keeps one entry per CDR3 protein. This table holds over 40,000 distinct CDR3 sequences, about 63% found once. Sequences were obtained from sorted CD4+, CD8+, or CD8+CD57+ T cells (not recorded which) from PBMCs. The receptors originated from a human donor with aplastic anemia.

This chain links TRBV20-1 with TRBJ1-2; no reliable D call. Per the germline V gene, CDR1 is DFQATT and CDR2 is SNEGSKA (reference sequence). The CDR3 consists of 12 residues. V was pared by 3 bases and J by 8 bases, with 13 bases between. This CDR3 reads CSARAGSEGYTF. The CDR3 DNA reads TGCAGTGCTAGGGCGGGGTCGGAAGGCTACACCTTC.

The chain is built from TRBV7-9 and TRBJ2-7, with TRBD1 matching over 7 bases. The CDR3 is 13 amino acids. Trimming at V came to 5 bases and at J to 1 base, leaving 2 bases not matched to a gene. CDR1 and CDR2 (germline): SEHNR, FQNEAQ (reference sequence). The DNA of the CDR3 is TGTGCCAGCAGCGAGGGACAGTCCTACGAGCAGTACTTC. Protein: CASSEGQSYEQYF.

Worth noting for this clonotype: Being one base from a much bigger clone, this may be a read error. Here the CDR3 omits its conserved ending phenylalanine or tryptophan, so a read error is the likely source. This chain uses TRBV9 with TRBJ2-1, with TRBD2 identical over 7 bases. Germline loops: CDR1 SGDLS, CDR2 YYNGEE. This CDR3 comprises 15 residues. The junction had 11 bases not matched to a gene; V was cut back by 5 bases and J by 6 bases. The DNA for the CDR3 is TGTGCCAGCAGTTTACTCAGCGGGGAAATCAATGAGCAGTTCTCC. Translating gives CASSLLSGEINEQFS.

In this sample, this clonotype turned up once. This chain connects TRBV15 to TRBJ2-1; D remains unclear. The CDR3 length is 12 residues. The germline V gene encodes CDR1 LNHNV and CDR2 YYDKDF (reference sequence). Trimming pared 9 bases from V and 9 bases from J, leaving 15 bases between. CDR3 in DNA: TGTGCCACGGCCTTTGGAGAAGGTGAGCAGTTCTTC. Protein sequence: CATAFGEGEQFF.

J is TRBJ2-4 and V is TRBV5-6; either TRBD1 or TRBD2 may fit D (6 bases each). Germline V lookup: CDR1 SGHDT, CDR2 YYEEEE. V was cut by 0 bases and J by 1 base, with 20 bases left in between. The CDR3 consists of 19 residues. The CDR3 DNA reads TGTGCCAGCAGCTTGGCCAGTAGTGGGGGGCGCGGGGCCAAAAACATTCAGTACTTC. This encodes CASSLASSGGRGAKNIQYF.

The rearrangement joins TRBV29-1 to TRBJ2-1, with 15 bases identical to TRBD2. The CDR3 extends over 17 amino acids. V lost 5 bases to trimming and J lost 2 bases; unmatched junction nucleotides: 7. Germline CDR1 is SQVTM and CDR2 is ANQGSEA. For the CDR3, the DNA is TGCAGCGTTCGGACTAGCGGGGGGGCTCCCGCCTACAATGAGCAGTTCTTC. This encodes CSVRTSGGAPAYNEQFF.

The chain employs TRBV12-3 or TRBV12-4 and TRBJ2-7; the match to TRBD2 covers 9 bases. The trim removed 4 bases at V and 3 bases at J, leaving 7 bases unmatched. The length of the CDR3 is 15 residues. This chain's CDR3 is CASSSQSGGRYEQYF. DNA of the CDR3: TGTGCCAGCAGTTCCCAAAGCGGGGGGCGCTACGAGCAGTACTTC.

The chain employs TRBV10-3 and TRBJ1-4; D is uncertain. Germline V gene lookup returns CDR1 ENHRY and CDR2 SYGVKD. V was shortened by 0 bases and J by 7 bases, with 6 bases between the two germline ends. The CDR3 is made up of 13 amino acids. The CDR3 sequence is CAISESFGEKLFF. The CDR3 DNA follows: TGTGCCATCAGTGAGTCATTCGGTGAAAAACTGTTTTTT.

CDR3 region: CSAMVPRQGAGSPLHF. CDR3 in DNA: TGCAGTGCTATGGTCCCCCGACAGGGAGCAGGTTCACCCCTCCACTTT. The chain carries TRBV20-1 and TRBJ1-6; 7 bases agree with TRBD1. V dropped 4 bases and J dropped 9; count of bases not matched to a gene: 15. Germline CDR1 is DFQATT and CDR2 is SNEGSKA (reference sequence). The CDR3 loop spans 16 amino acids.

V is TRBV15 and J is TRBJ2-5; TRBD1 matches 7 bases. Germline CDR1 reads LNHNV; CDR2 reads YYDKDF (reference sequence). The CDR3 runs to 13 residues. V was pared by 3 bases and J by 2 bases, with 0 bases of the junction left unmatched. CDR3 sequence: CATSRGQQETQYF. The CDR3 coding sequence is TGTGCCACCAGCAGGGGACAGCAAGAGACCCAGTACTTC.

The chain is built from TRBV10-3 and TRBJ2-2, with a tentative D call TRBD2 (6 bases). This CDR3 has 16 amino acids. Trimming removed 5 bases at V and 0 bases at J, with 13 bases between. The germline V gene encodes CDR1 ENHRY and CDR2 SYGVKD. CDR3 DNA: TGTGCCATCAGTTGGGACTCTATCGCGAACACCGGGGAGCTGTTTTTT. This codes for CAISWDSIANTGELFF.

The chain employs TRBV12-3 or TRBV12-4 and TRBJ2-3; 10 positions match TRBD2. J gave up 1 base and V 0 bases, and 4 bases lay outside the gene matches. This CDR3 region has 17 residues. Here the CDR3 reads CASSLAGLAERTDTQYF. In DNA, the CDR3 is TGTGCCAGCAGTTTAGCCGGACTAGCGGAACGCACAGATACGCAGTATTTT.

The chain uses TRBV29-1 and TRBJ2-1, with 12 bases lining up with TRBD1. Germline V gene sequence: CDR1 SQVTM, CDR2 ANQGSEA. The ends lost 3 bases at V and 14 bases at J; junction bases unmatched: 8. The CDR3 sequence is 13 residues long. The CDR3: CSVEGQGAYGEFF. The CDR3 DNA sequence: TGCAGCGTTGAGGGACAGGGGGCCTATGGCGAGTTCTTC.

The chain joins TRBV25-1 to TRBJ2-7, with TRBD1 identical over 9 bases. CDR3 length equals 14 residues. After removal of 6 bases from V and 4 bases from J, the junction contained 7 bases not matched to a gene. Germline assignment: CDR1 MGHDK and CDR2 SYGVNS. CDR3 DNA: TGTGCCAGCAGCCTCGGGACAGGGATTTACGAGCAGTACTTC. It specifies CASSLGTGIYEQYF.

The chain combines TRBV2 with TRBJ1-2; D remains unclear. Between the trimmed V and J ends, which lost 6 bases and 3 bases, there was a span of 17 bases. The germline gives CDR1 SNHLY, CDR2 FYNNEI. This CDR3 contains 15 residues. The CDR3 loop reads CASSPTVVSYYGYTF. CDR3 in DNA: TGTGCCAGCAGCCCCACCGTAGTATCGTACTATGGCTACACCTTC.

This clonotype was observed a single time. The J gene is TRBJ2-5, the V gene TRBV20-1; D is possibly TRBD1 or TRBD2 (6 bases each). The CDR3 loop spans 15 amino acids. V was trimmed by 3 bases and J by 2 bases, leaving 16 bases between them. In germline, CDR1 is DFQATT, CDR2 SNEGSKA (reference sequence). CDR3 coding DNA: TGCAGTGCTAGTATTGGGGGGCGCAATCAAGAGACCCAGTACTTC. Protein: CSASIGGRNQETQYF.

The chain employs TRBV25-1 and TRBJ2-1; TRBD2 aligns across 9 bases. V shed 5 bases and J 2 bases; nucleotides not matched to a gene: 4. The V gene's germline CDR1 is MGHDK and CDR2 SYGVNS. The CDR3 contains 15 residues. The CDR3 loop reads CASSLRGGTYNEQFF. The CDR3 DNA sequence: TGTGCCAGCAGTTTGCGGGGGGGAACCTACAATGAGCAGTTCTTC.

The chain links TRBV2 to TRBJ2-5, with D perhaps matching TRBD2 (7 bases). The CDR3 contains 12 residues. V was cut by 8 bases and J by 3 bases, with 10 bases left in between. CDR1 SNHLY and CDR2 FYNNEI come from the germline V gene. The CDR3: CASAGAKETQYF. DNA of the CDR3: TGTGCCAGCGCGGGGGCGAAAGAGACCCAGTACTTC. The full variable domain, with the rest looked up from reference TRBV2 and TRBJ2-5, is EPEVTQTPSHQVTQMGQEVILRCVPISNHLYFYWYRQILGQKVEFLVSFYNNEISEKSEIFDDQFSVERPDGSNFTLKIRSTKLEDSAMYFCASAGAKETQYFGPGTRLLVL.

This chain connects TRBV20-1 to TRBJ2-7, with TRBD2 as a possible D gene (6 bases). V was shortened by 6 bases and J by 4 bases, with 25 bases between the two germline ends. CDR1 and CDR2 (germline): DFQATT, SNEGSKA (reference sequence). This CDR3 is built from 16 residues. The CDR3 DNA reads as TGCAGTGCCCTGAGACTGGCCGGAGGGGACCATTACGAGCAGTACTTC. It translates to CSALRLAGGDHYEQYF.

The chain is built from TRBV2 and TRBJ1-2; D gene uncertain. V was clipped by 9 bases and J by 4 bases, with 15 bases between them. This CDR3 has 13 residues. The germline V gene encodes CDR1 SNHLY and CDR2 FYNNEI. The CDR3 spells CARRLPTSYGYTF. The CDR3 DNA sequence: TGTGCCAGGCGCCTGCCCACTTCCTATGGCTACACCTTC. The whole variable domain, remainder taken from reference TRBV2 and TRBJ1-2, is EPEVTQTPSHQVTQMGQEVILRCVPISNHLYFYWYRQILGQKVEFLVSFYNNEISEKSEIFDDQFSVERPDGSNFTLKIRSTKLEDSAMYFCARRLPTSYGYTFGSGTRLTVV.

This clonotype showed up just a few times. The chain employs TRBV7-8 and TRBJ2-5; 7 positions match TRBD2. This CDR3 region has 15 residues. Germline trimming cut 1 base from V and 5 bases from J; bases unmatched to any gene: 7. The germline CDR1 and CDR2 sequences are SGHVS and FQNEAQ. CDR3 in DNA: TGTGCCAGCAGCTTAGTGGGGAGGGTCGAGGAGACCCAGTACTTC. Encoded protein: CASSLVGRVEETQYF.

Turning to this clonotype: In this CDR3 the conserved last residue, phenylalanine or tryptophan, is missing, so a read error is likely. The chain recombines TRBV7-9 with TRBJ2-5; D is ambiguous. The CDR3 is 11 amino acids. Germline lookup yields CDR1 SEHNR and CDR2 FQNEAQ (reference sequence). CDR3 sequence (DNA): TGTGCCAGCATCTTAGGAGAGACCCAGTACCTC. Residues: CASILGETQYL.

This clonotype occurred many times. The gene calls are TRBV6-5 and TRBJ2-5, with 9 bases aligning to TRBD2. The germline V gene has CDR1 MNHEY and CDR2 SVGAGI. Trimming took 1 base from V and 7 from J; bases not matched to a gene: 4. This CDR3 spans 14 amino acids. This chain's CDR3 is CASSYLDSGGTQYF. In DNA form, the CDR3 reads TGTGCCAGCAGTTACTTAGATAGCGGGGGGACCCAGTACTTC.

The V and J genes are TRBV10-3 and TRBJ2-7; 8 bases are shared with TRBD1. The CDR3 runs 14 residues. CDR1 ENHRY and CDR2 SYGVKD come from the germline V gene. V shed 2 bases, J shed 2 bases, and the junction held 2 bases outside the gene matches. In nucleotides, the CDR3 is TGTGCCATCAGTGAGGACAGGGGTACCTACGAGCAGTACTTC. Amino acid sequence: CAISEDRGTYEQYF.

The chain recombines TRBV7-6 with TRBJ1-5; D not resolved. Trimming took 3 bases from V and 4 from J, leaving 4 bases between them. CDR3 length: 12 amino acids. Germline V gene data show CDR1 as SGHVS and CDR2 as FNYEAQ. The CDR3 region has the DNA TGTGCCAGCAGCTTCGGAAATCAGCCCCAGCATTTT. Amino acid sequence: CASSFGNQPQHF.

The gene calls are TRBV3-1 and TRBJ1-2, with unresolved D. Germline CDR1 and CDR2: LGHDT and YNNKEL (reference sequence). The CDR3 covers 14 residues. V dropped 0 bases and J dropped 3 bases, with 8 bases sitting between them. DNA of the CDR3: TGTGCCAGCAGCCAAGAAGAGCGGGACTATGGCTACACCTTC. It codes for CASSQEERDYGYTF.

This CDR3 is CASDTGTGGNQPQHF. CDR3 nucleotides: TGTGCCAGTGATACCGGGACAGGGGGCAATCAGCCCCAGCATTTT. This chain uses TRBV19 with TRBJ1-5, with 10 bases that match TRBD1. J gave up 2 bases and V 8 bases, and 6 bases lay outside the gene matches. Germline-derived CDR1 and CDR2 are LNHDA and SQIVND (reference sequence). This CDR3 region has 15 residues. Looking up the rest from reference TRBV19 and TRBJ1-5 gives the full variable domain: DGGITQSPKYLFRKEGQNVTLSCEQNLNHDAMYWYRQDPGQGLRLIYYSQIVNDFQKGDIAEGYSVSREKKESFPLTVTSAQKNPTAFYLCASDTGTGGNQPQHFGDGTRLSIL.

This clonotype was seen many times. The genes are TRBV13 and TRBJ2-7; D is possibly TRBD2 (7 bases). Between the trimmed V and J ends, which lost 2 bases and 0 bases, there was a span of 17 bases. Per the germline V gene, CDR1 is PRHDT and CDR2 is FYEKMQ (reference sequence). The CDR3 has 17 residues. DNA for the CDR3: TGTGCCAGCAGCTTAAGGGGGGACTACCGCGACTCCTACGAGCAGTACTTC. This codes for CASSLRGDYRDSYEQYF.

The V call is TRBV24-1, the J call TRBJ2-7; 12 bases are a match to TRBD1. The V gene's germline CDR1 is KGHDR and CDR2 SFDVKD. The junction had 10 bases not matched to a gene; V was cut back by 8 bases and J by 3 bases. The CDR3 sequence is 16 residues long. The CDR3 loop is CATTGQGAPSIYEQYF. The CDR3 DNA sequence: TGTGCCACCACGGGACAGGGGGCGCCGTCAATCTACGAGCAGTACTTC.

The rearrangement joins TRBV7-2 to TRBJ2-5, with D unclear. This CDR3 spans 13 amino acids. The V and J ends lost 1 base and 5 bases respectively, with 8 bases between them. Germline CDR1 is SGHTA and CDR2 is FQGNSA. The chain's CDR3 is CASSLGSRETQYF. The CDR3 DNA reads as TGTGCCAGCAGCTTAGGTTCCCGGGAGACCCAGTACTTC.

About this clonotype itself: A read error may account for a junction end that differs from germline. The chain employs TRBV11-1 and TRBJ2-3; no reliable D call. The CDR3 covers 16 residues. Germline values: CDR1 SGHAT, CDR2 FQDESV (reference sequence). The CDR3 sequence is CASSLARPFSTDTQYF. The CDR3 region has the DNA TGTGCCAGCAGCTTAGCGCGCCCGTTTAGCACGGATACGCAGTATTTT.

The rearrangement uses TRBV20-1 and TRBJ2-7, with 7 bases lining up with TRBD1. Germline CDR1 is DFQATT and CDR2 is SNEGSKA (reference sequence). The CDR3 is 14 residues long. V was clipped by 4 bases and J by 3 bases; unmatched bases: 9. The CDR3 loop is CSATSGTDLYEQYF. In nucleotides, the CDR3 is TGCAGTGCTACATCCGGGACAGACCTCTACGAGCAGTACTTC.